This is a list of T cell receptor beta chains from one sample in a study of blood T cells in healthy people across ages. MiXCR, applied by TCRdb to the 5' RACE reads, yields one record per CDR3 protein. This sample carries 800,000 to 900,000 distinct CDR3 sequences, 55% to 65% of them seen once, and the ten largest clones take 25% to 35%. Sequenced input: blood. These receptors all come from a man aged 25 to 40 in good health. The CDR3 runs from the conserved cysteine through the conserved F or W. The order of the fields is J gene, V gene, clone size, D gene, CDR3 protein, CDR3 DNA. A D gene is named only where the DNA matches it firmly. A clone size is listed for some rows: how often the clone was seen (once, few, many), or a class if it is expanded.

TRBJ1-6	TRBV20-1	few	TRBD1	CSAGTGYNSPLHF	TGCAGTGCGGGGACAGGGTATAATTCACCCCTCCACTTT
TRBJ2-7	TRBV4-2	-	-	CASGVGPHEQYF	TGTGCCAGCGGGGTAGGGCCCCACGAGCAGTACTTC
TRBJ2-5	TRBV6-5	few	TRBD1	CASSYFQGAGETQYF	TGTGCCAGCAGTTACTTCCAGGGGGCGGGGGAGACCCAGTACTTC
TRBJ2-3	TRBV24-1	-	TRBD1	CATSDLGGDTDTQYF	TGTGCCACCAGTGATTTAGGGGGCGACACAGATACGCAGTATTTT
TRBJ1-5	TRBV20-1	few	-	CSGGQRPQGPQHF	TGCAGTGGAGGACAGAGGCCTCAAGGGCCCCAGCATTTT
TRBJ2-7	TRBV6-2/TRBV6-3	few	TRBD2	CASTGGTSGSYEQYF	TGTGCCAGCACCGGAGGGACTAGCGGATCCTACGAGCAGTACTTC
TRBJ2-3	TRBV6-2/TRBV6-3	-	TRBD1	CASSTLPDRGFIDTQYF	TGTGCCAGCAGCACTCTCCCGGACAGGGGGTTCATAGATACGCAGTATTTT
TRBJ2-2	TRBV20-1	-	-	CSAQGNTGELFF	TGCAGCGCCCAGGGGAACACCGGGGAGCTGTTTTTT
TRBJ2-3	TRBV7-2	few	-	CASSLIRGVEYF	TGTGCCAGCAGCTTAATTAGGGGGGTCGAGTATTTT
TRBJ2-7	TRBV5-1	-	-	CASSLADNSYEQYF	TGCGCCAGCAGCTTGGCTGACAACTCCTACGAGCAGTACTTC
TRBJ2-3	TRBV9	-	TRBD2	CASSVSSSGGPTDTQYF	TGTGCCAGCAGCGTATCTTCTAGCGGGGGCCCAACAGATACGCAGTATTTT
TRBJ2-7	TRBV20-1	few	-	CSASEGSYEQYF	TGCAGTGCTAGCGAGGGCTCCTACGAGCAGTACTTC
TRBJ2-3	TRBV27	-	-	CASSLRRGNTDTQYF	TGTGCCAGCAGTTTACGCAGGGGAAACACAGATACGCAGTATTTT
TRBJ2-7	TRBV20-1	-	TRBD1	CSAPGQGGYNEQYF	TGCAGTGCCCCGGGACAGGGGGGTTACAATGAGCAGTACTTC
TRBJ1-6	TRBV6-6	-	-	CASSPEGHLNSPLHF	TGTGCCAGCAGCCCGGAGGGACACCTTAATTCACCCCTCCACTTT
TRBJ2-3	TRBV9	-	TRBD2	CASGVAGSGDTQYF	TGTGCCAGCGGAGTAGCGGGGTCAGGGGATACGCAGTATTTT
TRBJ2-7	TRBV6-2/TRBV6-3	-	-	CASSYSTSWERGGIYEQYF	TGTGCCAGCAGTTACTCAACATCCTGGGAGAGGGGTGGTATCTACGAGCAGTACTTC
TRBJ2-6	TRBV6-1	few	-	CASSETGLANVLTF	TGTGCCAGCAGTGAGACAGGCTTGGCCAACGTCCTGACTTTC
TRBJ2-7	TRBV7-2	once	-	CASSFGQPPYEQYF	TGTGCCAGCAGCTTTGGACAGCCGCCCTACGAGCAGTACTTC
TRBJ2-3	TRBV6-5	-	-	CASSYSGSAYTDTRYF	TGTGCCAGCAGTTACTCGGGTAGCGCCTACACAGATACGCGGTATTTT
TRBJ1-5	TRBV12-5	-	-	CASGLVTGCRSIRIRGNQPQHF	TGTGCTAGTGGTTTGGTAACAGGGTGTAGGTCTATCCGCATTCGTGGCAATCAGCCCCAGCATTTT
TRBJ2-4	TRBV29-1	few	-	CSVKGGLVNIQYF	TGCAGCGTAAAGGGGGGATTGGTGAACATTCAGTACTTC
TRBJ2-1	TRBV20-1	-	-	CSAGRPGLREFF	TGCAGTGCTGGACGACCGGGACTTCGAGAGTTCTTC
TRBJ1-2	TRBV7-2	few	-	CASSLGGVSALSYTF	TGTGCCAGCAGCTTAGGTGGGGTCTCGGCCCTTAGCTACACCTTC
TRBJ2-7	TRBV7-2	-	-	CASSQGIEQYF	TGTGCCAGCAGCCAGGGGATCGAGCAGTACTTC
TRBJ1-5	TRBV7-9	once	-	CASSSVGGGHQPQHF	TGTGCCAGCAGTTCAGTGGGGGGGGGGCATCAGCCCCAGCATTTT
TRBJ2-3	TRBV28	-	-	CASSSRRGGTDTQYF	TGTGCCAGCAGTTCCCGACGTGGGGGGACAGATACGCAGTATTTT
TRBJ2-1	TRBV13	-	TRBD1	CASSGQGRNYNEQFF	TGTGCCAGCAGCGGACAGGGGCGGAATTACAATGAGCAGTTCTTC
TRBJ2-1	TRBV6-2/TRBV6-3	few	TRBD2	CASSYPQRGEYNEQFF	TGTGCCAGCAGTTACCCCCAGCGGGGGGAATACAATGAGCAGTTCTTC
TRBJ2-7	TRBV18	-	-	CASSPRQLDEQYF	TGTGCCAGCTCACCACGGCAGCTCGACGAGCAGTACTTC
TRBJ2-7	TRBV12-3/TRBV12-4	-	TRBD1	CASSPGQAPVEQYF	TGTGCCAGCAGTCCCGGACAGGCCCCAGTGGAGCAGTACTTC
TRBJ1-2	TRBV20-1	-	-	CSAPDGNYGYTF	TGCAGTGCCCCTGACGGAAACTATGGCTACACCTTC
TRBJ1-2	TRBV7-3	-	-	CASSSGTGYTF	TGTGCTAGCAGCTCTGGAACGGGCTACACCTTC